Listed below are T cell receptor beta chains from one sample, sequenced in a study of T cell repertoires in cytomegalovirus infection. TCRdb redid the calling of the reads with MiXCR, one entry per CDR3 protein. The profile shows about 900,000 distinct CDR3 sequences, around 31% of them singletons. No cognate antigen is known for these TCRs. The specimen was cultured CD8+ T cells from PBMCs, collected from culture after CMV antigen stimulation. The receptors stem from a human donor in good health (CMV status not recorded). Some clones in this sample may be carry-over from other donors' samples. The CDR3 runs from the conserved cysteine through the conserved F or W. The D gene is left open where the match is weak. A row's size may be missing; if present it is once, few, many or a size class.

clone_size d_call j_call v_call cdr3_nt cdr3_aa
many . TRBJ1-5 TRBV7-8 TGTGCCAGCAGCTTAGCTCTGGGGGCCGGCAATCAGCCCCAGCATTTT CASSLALGAGNQPQHF
few . TRBJ1-1 TRBV27 TGTGCCAGCAGGCTTGCCAGGAACACTGAAGCTTTCTTT CASRLARNTEAFF
. . TRBJ1-5 TRBV4-1 TGCGCCAGCAGCCAAGACCCCTTGGGCAATCAGCCCCAGCATTTT CASSQDPLGNQPQHF
. . TRBJ2-1 TRBV29-1 TGCAGCGTTGATCCTACCCCCTACAATGAGCAGTTCTTC CSVDPTPYNEQFF
few TRBD1 TRBJ1-1 TRBV7-9 TGTGCCAGCAGCGTGATGGAGGGGGCTGGGACTGAAGCTTTCTTT CASSVMEGAGTEAFF
. . TRBJ1-2 TRBV2 TGTGCCAGCATTAAGGTGAACTATGGCTACACCTTC CASIKVNYGYTF
few . TRBJ2-1 TRBV5-6 TGTGCCAGCAGCTTGGCCCAGGGGCGCGCGGGTGAGCAGTTCTTC CASSLAQGRAGEQFF
few . TRBJ1-1 TRBV7-8 TGTGCCAGCAGCCCGAAGCATTTGACTGAAGCTTTCTTT CASSPKHLTEAFF
few . TRBJ2-2 TRBV27 TGTGCCAGCAGTTTACCCCACACCGGGGAGCTGTTTTTT CASSLPHTGELFF
many . TRBJ2-2 TRBV7-3 TGTGCCAGCCGCCGCCAGGGCAACACCGGGGAGCTGTTTTTT CASRRQGNTGELFF
. . TRBJ2-7 TRBV12-3/TRBV12-4 TGTGCCAACAGTAGGGGATCGTGGGAGCAGTACTTC CANSRGSWEQYF